The entry below describes one T cell receptor (beta chain). The sample originates from a study of OX40 agonist ivuxolimab in advanced cancers. Trimming removed 1 base from V and 6 bases from J; junction bases left unmatched: 10. Germline lookup yields CDR1 SGHTA and CDR2 FQGTGA. The CDR3 spans 17 residues. Sequencing used immunoSEQ multiplex PCR; TCRdb keeps in-frame clones, though not all of them. Of 65,000 to 95,000 clones in the sample, about 86% are singletons; the top ten hold 0.76%. This TCR derives from an adult with an advanced solid tumor such as melanoma, head and neck, liver or kidney cancer. The chain combines TRBV7-3 with TRBJ2-1; 9 nucleotides agree with TRBD2. Sequenced here: CD4+ or CD8+ T cells sorted from blood, sampled in a trial of the OX40 agonist ivuxolimab. CDR3 in amino acids: CASSLRASGIGGNEQFF. CDR3 DNA: TGTGCCAGCAGCTTAAGGGCTAGCGGGATTGGGGGCAATGAGCAGTTCTTC. Full variable domain (outside the CDR3, taken from reference TRBV7-3 and TRBJ2-1): GAGVSQTPSNKVTEKGKYVELRCDPISGHTALYWYRQSLGQGPEFLIYFQGTGAADDSGLPNDRFFAVRPEGSVSTLKIQRTERGDSAVYLCASSLRASGIGGNEQFFGPGTRLTVL.